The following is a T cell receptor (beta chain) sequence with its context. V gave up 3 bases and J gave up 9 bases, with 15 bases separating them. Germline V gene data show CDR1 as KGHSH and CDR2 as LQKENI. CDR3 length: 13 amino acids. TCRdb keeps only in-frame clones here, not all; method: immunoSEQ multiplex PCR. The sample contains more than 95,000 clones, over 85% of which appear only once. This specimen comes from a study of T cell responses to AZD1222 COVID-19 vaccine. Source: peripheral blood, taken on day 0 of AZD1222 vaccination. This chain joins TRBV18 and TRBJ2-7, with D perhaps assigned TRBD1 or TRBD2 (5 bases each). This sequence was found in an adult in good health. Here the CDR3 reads CASSPSRDPGQYF. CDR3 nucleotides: TGTGCCAGCTCACCTTCTCGGGACCCCGGGCAGTACTTC. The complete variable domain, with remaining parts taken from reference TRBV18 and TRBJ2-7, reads NAGVMQNPRHLVRRRGQEARLRCSPMKGHSHVYWYRQLPEEGLKFMVYLQKENIIDESGMPKERFSAEFPKEGPSILRIQQVVRGDSAAYFCASSPSRDPGQYFGPGTRLTVT.